A selection of T cell receptor beta chains follows, all from one sample in a study of identical twins. TCRdb reprocessed the 5' RACE reads with MiXCR, giving one entry per CDR3 protein. The repertoire holds approximately 1.8 million distinct CDR3 sequences, with about 31% as singletons. The sequencing sample was made of cord blood. These receptors originate from a newborn girl in good health. Both conserved end residues are part of each CDR3. Fields, in order: J gene, D gene, V gene, clone size, CDR3 protein, CDR3 DNA. The D gene is left open where the match is weak. Clone size, where shown, is once, few, many, or a class for clones that have expanded.

>TRBJ1-2|-|TRBV5-1|-
CASSLIPGEDGYTF
TGCGCCAGCAGCCTTATTCCGGGGGAAGATGGCTACACCTTC
>TRBJ2-4|-|TRBV4-2|few
CASSPLSGALAKNIQYF
TGTGCCAGCAGCCCTTTATCGGGAGCGCTCGCCAAAAACATTCAGTACTTC
>TRBJ2-1|TRBD2|TRBV28|few
CASISPSGSSYNEQFF
TGTGCCAGTATCTCCCCGAGCGGGAGCTCCTACAATGAGCAGTTCTTC
>TRBJ1-1|-|TRBV10-3|-
CAISPERGNTEAFF
TGTGCCATCAGTCCAGAAAGAGGCAACACTGAAGCTTTCTTT
>TRBJ2-2|-|TRBV12-3/TRBV12-4|-
CASNLGLLNTGELFF
TGTGCCAGCAACCTGGGACTCCTGAACACCGGGGAGCTGTTTTTT
>TRBJ2-3|TRBD2|TRBV5-1|many
CASSFSGRAPDTQYF
TGCGCCAGCAGCTTCAGCGGGAGGGCCCCAGATACGCAGTATTTT
>TRBJ2-7|TRBD2|TRBV9|few
CASSASGTSLRSSYEQYF
TGTGCCAGCAGCGCATCCGGGACTAGCCTTCGAAGCTCCTACGAGCAGTACTTC
>TRBJ2-7|TRBD1|TRBV28|-
CASSPWTGMGHEQYF
TGTGCCAGCAGTCCTTGGACAGGGATGGGCCACGAGCAGTACTTC
>TRBJ2-1|-|TRBV25-1|-
CASIPLSTGETQFF
TGTGCCAGCATCCCCTTGAGTACCGGGGAGACCCAGTTCTTC
>TRBJ2-1|TRBD2|TRBV18|-
CASSPATSGSYEQFF
TGTGCCAGCTCACCAGCGACTAGCGGGAGTTATGAGCAGTTCTTC
>TRBJ2-1|-|TRBV7-9|once
CASSAVGGPYNEQFF
TGTGCCAGCAGCGCCGTGGGGGGGCCTTACAATGAGCAGTTCTTC
>TRBJ1-3|TRBD1|TRBV5-1|-
CASRLDRGPGNTIYF
TGCGCCAGCAGACTCGACAGGGGGCCTGGAAACACCATATATTTT
>TRBJ1-2|TRBD1|TRBV29-1|few
CSVEAGGLYGYTF
TGCAGCGTTGAGGCAGGGGGCCTCTATGGCTACACCTTC
>TRBJ2-1|TRBD2|TRBV9|-
CASSVAATSNYNEQFF
TGTGCCAGCAGCGTAGCCGCGACTAGCAACTACAATGAGCAGTTCTTC
>TRBJ1-2|-|TRBV11-2|-
CASSLVEGHYGYTF
TGTGCCAGCAGCTTAGTGGAGGGCCACTATGGCTACACCTTC
>TRBJ1-4|-|TRBV20-1|-
CSARYRAFNEKLFF
TGCAGTGCTAGATACCGGGCCTTTAATGAAAAACTGTTTTTT
>TRBJ2-5|TRBD1|TRBV10-2|-
CASIGQGGETQYF
TGCGCCAGCATAGGACAGGGCGGGGAGACCCAGTACTTC
>TRBJ1-1|-|TRBV5-1|-
CASSFLGVENTEAFF
TGCGCCAGCAGCTTTTTAGGGGTGGAGAACACTGAAGCTTTCTTT
>TRBJ2-6|TRBD1|TRBV20-1|-
CSARDGQVLSGANVLTF
TGCAGTGCTAGAGACGGACAGGTCCTCTCTGGGGCCAACGTCCTGACTTTC
>TRBJ2-7|-|TRBV20-1|few
CSARDREASYEQYF
TGCAGTGCTAGAGATAGAGAGGCTTCCTACGAGCAGTACTTC
>TRBJ2-7|-|TRBV7-2|-
CASRPPSAFWGSTAYNEQYF
TGTGCCAGCAGACCCCCGTCGGCGTTCTGGGGCTCGACTGCGTACAATGAGCAGTACTTC
>TRBJ1-6|-|TRBV27|-
CASGAGGSPLHF
TGTGCCAGCGGCGCTGGAGGATCACCCCTCCACTTT
>TRBJ1-5|TRBD1|TRBV7-9|-
CASSLGRDRGLTSNQPQHF
TGTGCCAGCAGCTTAGGCCGGGACAGGGGACTAACTAGCAATCAGCCCCAGCATTTT
>TRBJ1-2|-|TRBV5-6|-
CASSLRDVGYTF
TGTGCCAGCAGCTTGAGGGATGTTGGCTACACCTTC
>TRBJ1-5|TRBD1|TRBV20-1|few
CSADRAGSNQPQHF
TGCAGTGCTGACAGGGCAGGAAGCAATCAGCCCCAGCATTTT
>TRBJ2-1|-|TRBV12-3/TRBV12-4|-
CASNPHEQFF
TGTGCCAGCAACCCGCATGAGCAGTTCTTC
>TRBJ2-5|-|TRBV28|-
CASSFSTPPQETQYF
TGTGCCAGCAGTTTTTCAACACCTCCCCAAGAGACCCAGTACTTC
>TRBJ1-4|-|TRBV9|many
CASSEQGSGEKLFF
TGTGCCAGCAGCGAACAGGGATCGGGTGAAAAACTGTTTTTT
>TRBJ2-2|-|TRBV4-2|few
CASSQTLTGELFF
TGTGCCAGCAGCCAAACCCTTACCGGGGAGCTGTTTTTT
>TRBJ1-5|-|TRBV27|few
CASSSQPTVTMSNQPQHF
TGTGCCAGCAGTTCACAACCGACAGTTACAATGAGCAATCAGCCCCAGCATTTT
>TRBJ2-3|-|TRBV20-1|-
CSAKRVTDTRYF
TGCAGTGCTAAGCGCGTCACAGATACGCGGTATTTT
>TRBJ2-3|TRBD1|TRBV20-1|-
CSARAAGTGGTDTQYF
TGCAGTGCTAGAGCCGCCGGGACAGGGGGCACAGATACGCAGTATTTT
>TRBJ1-2|-|TRBV4-2|few
CASSPKLGGYTF
TGTGCCAGCAGCCCCAAGCTGGGGGGCTACACCTTC
>TRBJ2-3|TRBD2|TRBV9|-
CASSLRTSGITDTQYF
TGTGCCAGCAGTTTGCGGACTAGCGGGATTACAGATACGCAGTATTTT